Sequencing of this TCR beta chain was carried out in a study of blood T cell repertoires in COVID-19. The Seattle site enrolled patients during active infection and followed them longitudinally. The V end was cut by 3 bases, the J end by 0 bases, with 9 bases between. In germline, CDR1 is MNHEY, CDR2 SMNVEV (reference sequence). This CDR3 contains 15 residues. Some clones are missing from TCRdb's copy, which holds only in-frame ones; the method was immunoSEQ multiplex PCR. The repertoire holds some 250,000 clones, with roughly nine tenths as singletons. This receptor was taken from a woman in her 30s with COVID-19, enrolled during active disease. The specimen was peripheral blood. The chain recombines TRBV27 with TRBJ2-1, with D unclear. This CDR3 is CASSFVISSYNEQFF. The CDR3 DNA is TGTGCCAGCAGTTTTGTGATCAGCTCCTACAATGAGCAGTTCTTC.